The clone carrying this T cell receptor beta chain was recorded only once. These data originate in a study of blood T cell repertoires in COVID-19. The CDR3 is 13 residues long. The germline V gene encodes CDR1 SGHDN and CDR2 FVKESK. Trimming cost V 0 bases and J 7 bases, with 10 bases left between them. Sequencing was performed with immunoSEQ multiplex PCR; in TCRdb, only in-frame clones are kept and a portion is missing. The table shows some 290,000 clones, with 90% occurring only once. The gene calls are TRBV14 and TRBJ2-7; tentatively, D is TRBD2 (6 bases). Specimen: PBMCs or T cells enriched from blood (not recorded which). This clonotype originated in a woman in her 30s who had been exposed to COVID-19. The CDR3 is CASSQEVRGEQYF. The CDR3 DNA sequence: TGTGCCAGCAGCCAAGAGGTTCGGGGGGAGCAGTACTTC.